These 30 T cell receptor beta chains share one sample of origin, sequenced in a study of Tregs in tolerant kidney transplant recipients. Only in-frame clones appear in the TCRdb table, and some are missing; sequencing was by immunoSEQ multiplex PCR. Among just under 65,000 clones listed, 95% to 98% were seen once. The sample consisted of Tregs from blood, taken before the transplant. The receptors stem from a human donor who received a combined kidney and bone marrow transplant.

The chain couples TRBV9 to TRBJ2-1; 9 bases fit TRBD1. Germline V CDR1 and CDR2: SGDLS, YYNGEE. CDR3 size: 15 residues. The V gene end was trimmed by 0 bases and the J gene end by 4 bases; junction bases not matched to a gene: 2. CDR3 DNA: TGTGCCAGCAGCGTAGGGACAGGGGTATACAATGAGCAGTTCTTC. This gives the protein CASSVGTGVYNEQFF.

This chain links TRBV18 with TRBJ2-1; a weak D match, TRBD2 (5 bases). Germline lookup yields CDR1 KGHSH and CDR2 LQKENI. V lost 3 bases and J 4 bases, leaving 10 bases between the germline ends. This CDR3 has 14 residues. DNA for the CDR3: TGTGCCAGCTCACCGGGAGTAGGATACAATGAGCAGTTCTTC. Protein product: CASSPGVGYNEQFF. The full variable domain, in which reference TRBV18 and TRBJ2-1 provide the parts outside the CDR3, is NAGVMQNPRHLVRRRGQEARLRCSPMKGHSHVYWYRQLPEEGLKFMVYLQKENIIDESGMPKERFSAEFPKEGPSILRIQQVVRGDSAAYFCASSPGVGYNEQFFGPGTRLTVL.

The rearrangement links TRBV2 to TRBJ2-1, with unresolved D. CDR3 size: 12 residues. V lost 6 bases, J lost 3 bases, and 6 bases lay in between. Germline V lookup: CDR1 SNHLY, CDR2 FYNNEI. CDR3 in DNA: TGTGCCAGCAGGGAACACTACAATGAGCAGTTCTTC. Protein: CASREHYNEQFF.

DNA of the CDR3: TGTGCCAGCAGGCCCCCGACAGCAATGACTACTGAAGCTTTCTTT. It encodes CASRPPTAMTTEAFF. The chain recombines TRBV6-1 with TRBJ1-1, with D perhaps matching TRBD1 (5 bases). The CDR3 spans 15 residues. Germline V CDR1 and CDR2: MNHNS, SASEGT. Trimming removed 6 bases at V and 5 bases at J, with 19 bases between.

The chain joins TRBV9 to TRBJ2-3, with D possibly matching TRBD1 (6 bases). V was cut by 6 bases and J by 0 bases, with 11 bases left in between. The CDR3 loop spans 14 amino acids. CDR1 and CDR2 from the germline V gene are SGDLS and YYNGEE. This CDR3 is CASNMDRSTDTQYF. The CDR3 region has the DNA TGTGCCAGCAACATGGACAGAAGCACAGATACGCAGTATTTT.

The rearrangement uses TRBV6-4 and TRBJ1-2; D unresolved. V dropped 8 bases and J dropped 8 bases, with 12 bases sitting between them. The germline V gene encodes CDR1 MRHNA and CDR2 SNTAGT. The CDR3 spans 11 residues. In nucleotides, the CDR3 is TGTGCCAGCCGAGCTTACTGGGGCTACACCTTC. Translation gives CASRAYWGYTF.

This chain uses TRBV9 with TRBJ1-6; no definite D call. From germline, CDR1 is SGDLS and CDR2 YYNGEE. The CDR3 length is 16 residues. The germline V and J ends were trimmed by 0 bases and 8 bases, with 15 bases remaining between them. The CDR3 loop reads CASSVALQRADSPLHF. The CDR3 nucleotides read TGTGCCAGCAGCGTAGCCCTTCAGCGGGCAGATTCACCCCTCCACTTT.

The chain recombines TRBV30 with TRBJ1-1; 9 positions match TRBD1. The CDR3 length is 15 residues. Germline V gene sequence: CDR1 GTSNPN, CDR2 SVGIG (reference sequence). The junction had 8 bases not matched to a gene; V was cut back by 2 bases and J by 4 bases. CDR3 in DNA: TGTGCCTGGAGTCCCATTGACAGGGGGTCCACTGAAGCTTTCTTT. Amino acid sequence: CAWSPIDRGSTEAFF.

This clone was counted a single time. This chain connects TRBV5-1 to TRBJ2-7; D unresolved. Germline CDR1 SGHRS, CDR2 YFSETQ. This CDR3 is built from 13 residues. With 4 bases removed from V and 9 bases from J, the gap between germline ends came to 17 bases. The CDR3 region is CASSTDGRSGQYF. In DNA, the CDR3 is TGCGCCAGCAGCACAGACGGAAGATCCGGGCAGTACTTC. Supplemented by reference TRBV5-1 and TRBJ2-7, the full variable domain reads KAGVTQTPRYLIKTRGQQVTLSCSPISGHRSVSWYQQTPGQGLQFLFEYFSETQRNKGNFPGRFSGRQFSNSRSEMNVSTLELGDSALYLCASSTDGRSGQYFGPGTRLTVT.

V gene TRBV11-1 combines with J gene TRBJ1-2; TRBD1 aligns across 9 bases. The trim removed 3 bases at V and 4 bases at J, leaving 3 bases unmatched. Germline lookup yields CDR1 SGHAT and CDR2 FQDESV (reference sequence). CDR3 length: 14 residues. This chain's CDR3 is CASSFGTGSYGYTF. The CDR3 region has the DNA TGTGCCAGCAGCTTTGGGACAGGGTCCTATGGCTACACCTTC. The full variable domain, in which reference TRBV11-1 and TRBJ1-2 provide the parts outside the CDR3, is EAEVAQSPRYKITEKSQAVAFWCDPISGHATLYWYRQILGQGPELLVQFQDESVVDDSQLPKDRFSAERLKGVDSTLKIQPAELGDSAMYLCASSFGTGSYGYTFGSGTRLTVV.

The rearrangement links TRBV18 to TRBJ1-1; 10 bases are a match to TRBD1. Losses at the gene ends were 6 bases for V and 3 bases for J; bases not matched to a gene: 4. This CDR3 contains 14 residues. Per the germline V gene, CDR1 is KGHSH and CDR2 is LQKENI. Here the CDR3 reads CASSPTGGDTEAFF. The CDR3 DNA sequence: TGTGCCAGCTCCCCGACAGGGGGCGACACTGAAGCTTTCTTT.

The V call is TRBV5-1, the J call TRBJ2-1; tentative D call: TRBD2 (6 bases). V gave up 0 bases and J gave up 7 bases, with 11 bases separating them. The CDR3 is 14 amino acids. The germline V gene has CDR1 SGHRS and CDR2 YFSETQ. CDR3 DNA: TGCGCCAGCAGCTTGGCTTTGCGGGGAAATGAGCAGTTCTTC. The encoded protein is CASSLALRGNEQFF.

This clone appeared once. The rearrangement links TRBV7-9 to TRBJ1-5; D gene uncertain. V lost 4 bases, J lost 5 bases, and 9 bases lay in between. The CDR3 has 13 amino acids. Germline CDR1 SEHNR, CDR2 FQNEAQ (reference sequence). CDR3 in DNA: TGTGCCAGCAGCTCCTCCCGGTATCAGCCCCAGCATTTT. It translates to CASSSSRYQPQHF.

CDR3 residues: CASSFGGGASHLAFF. In nucleotides, the CDR3 is TGTGCCAGCAGCTTTGGGGGGGGCGCGTCCCATTTGGCTTTCTTT. The chain recombines TRBV5-6 with TRBJ1-1; a weak D match, TRBD1 (6 bases). The CDR3 contains 15 residues. Trimming stripped 2 bases from V and 11 bases from J, with 22 bases between. Germline V gene data show CDR1 as SGHDT and CDR2 as YYEEEE.

The chain has TRBV5-1 and TRBJ2-3, with no clear D. This CDR3 contains 14 residues. V was pared by 0 bases and J by 1 base, with 6 bases between. Germline values: CDR1 SGHRS, CDR2 YFSETQ. The CDR3 is CASSLATGTDTQYF. The CDR3 DNA follows: TGCGCCAGCAGCTTGGCAACAGGCACAGATACGCAGTATTTT.

V gene TRBV29-1 combines with J gene TRBJ2-1, with TRBD2 as a possible D gene (5 bases). Germline V CDR1 and CDR2: SQVTM, ANQGSEA. This CDR3 spans 11 amino acids. The CDR3 protein is CRGASYNEQFF. The DNA for the CDR3 is TGCCGGGGAGCGAGCTACAATGAGCAGTTCTTC.

The V and J genes are TRBV5-1 and TRBJ2-3; tentatively, D is TRBD1 (5 bases). The germline V gene has CDR1 SGHRS and CDR2 YFSETQ. CDR3 length equals 13 residues. V lost 0 bases and J 5 bases, leaving 7 bases between the germline ends. CDR3 nucleotide sequence: TGCGCCAGCAGCTTGGTAGGGGTAGATACGCAGTATTTT. Translating gives CASSLVGVDTQYF.

The chain joins TRBV7-2 to TRBJ1-1; D gene ambiguous. CDR3 length: 13 residues. V lost 2 bases and J 1 base, leaving 5 bases between the germline ends. Germline lookup yields CDR1 SGHTA and CDR2 FQGNSA. CDR3 nucleotide sequence: TGTGCCAGCAGCTTATCAGGGAACACTGAAGCTTTCTTT. Residues: CASSLSGNTEAFF. Full variable domain (rest looked up from reference TRBV7-2 and TRBJ1-1): GAGVSQSPSNKVTEKGKDVELRCDPISGHTALYWYRQSLGQGLEFLIYFQGNSAPDKSGLPSDRFSAERTGGSVSTLTIQRTQQEDSAVYLCASSLSGNTEAFFGQGTRLTVV.

The chain recombines TRBV27 with TRBJ1-1, with 7 bases that match TRBD1. The CDR3 spans 19 residues. The trim removed 1 base at V and 5 bases at J, leaving 19 bases unmatched. Germline V gives CDR1 MNHEY, CDR2 SMNVEV (reference sequence). CDR3 coding DNA: TGTGCCAGCAGTTTATTCCCCGCGAGTAGGGGGCGTCTTTGGACTGAAGCTTTCTTT. Translated, it gives CASSLFPASRGRLWTEAFF.

The J gene is TRBJ2-7, the V gene TRBV18; D is possibly TRBD2 (7 bases). This CDR3 has 13 residues. V lost 1 base to trimming and J lost 6 bases, with 10 bases between them. CDR1 KGHSH and CDR2 LQKENI come from the germline V gene. This CDR3 is CASSPQGGGEQYF. The CDR3 DNA follows: TGTGCCAGCTCACCACAAGGGGGGGGCGAGCAGTACTTC.

The rearrangement uses TRBV7-2 and TRBJ2-7; D may be TRBD1 (6 bases). Germline CDR1 and CDR2: SGHTA and FQGNSA. V dropped 2 bases and J dropped 0 bases, with 14 bases sitting between them. The CDR3 is 16 residues long. CDR3: CASSLIRQGPSYEQYF. CDR3 in DNA: TGTGCCAGCAGCTTAATCCGGCAGGGGCCCTCCTACGAGCAGTACTTC.

This chain joins TRBV7-8 and TRBJ2-3; 9 bases are shared with TRBD2. CDR1 is SGHVS and CDR2 is FQNEAQ in the germline V gene. This CDR3 contains 16 residues. The V gene end was trimmed by 1 base and the J gene end by 7 bases; junction bases not matched to a gene: 9. In nucleotides, the CDR3 is TGTGCCAGCAGCTTAGGCTCGCGGGGGGGCGCGAATACGCAGTATTTT. Its protein is CASSLGSRGGANTQYF.

The count of this clone is one. V is TRBV5-1 and J is TRBJ2-3, with a tentative D call TRBD1 (6 bases). Trimming removed 4 bases from V and 1 base from J, with 16 bases in between. CDR1 is SGHRS and CDR2 is YFSETQ in the germline V gene. CDR3 length: 16 amino acids. In nucleotides, the CDR3 is TGCGCCAGCAGCCAGGGGACCCGGTTGGGCACAGATACGCAGTATTTT. Amino acids: CASSQGTRLGTDTQYF.

The genes are TRBV18 and TRBJ2-7, with TRBD2 matching 10 bases. Trimming cost V 2 bases and J 5 bases; bases outside gene matches: 18. Germline V gene lookup returns CDR1 KGHSH and CDR2 LQKENI. The CDR3 spans 19 residues. Here the CDR3 DNA reads TGTGCCAGCTCACCATCGATCCTATCAGTACTAGCGGGATTCCACGAGCAGTACTTC. It translates to CASSPSILSVLAGFHEQYF. Full variable domain (remainder filled in from reference TRBV18 and TRBJ2-7): NAGVMQNPRHLVRRRGQEARLRCSPMKGHSHVYWYRQLPEEGLKFMVYLQKENIIDESGMPKERFSAEFPKEGPSILRIQQVVRGDSAAYFCASSPSILSVLAGFHEQYFGPGTRLTVT.

The chain links TRBV19 to TRBJ2-5; D gene unclear. With 7 bases removed from V and 2 bases from J, the gap between germline ends came to 11 bases. CDR1 is LNHDA, CDR2 SQIVND, per germline (reference sequence). The CDR3 sequence is 13 residues long. The CDR3 bases are TGTGCCAGTAAGAGGCCTGAACAAGAGACCCAGTACTTC. This translates into CASKRPEQETQYF.

The J gene is TRBJ1-6, the V gene TRBV5-1; 7 positions match TRBD1. Losses at the gene ends were 2 bases for V and 6 bases for J; bases not matched to a gene: 8. The CDR3 has 16 amino acids. Germline V lookup: CDR1 SGHRS, CDR2 YFSETQ. The CDR3 protein is CASSFIPGQSNSPLHF. As DNA, the CDR3 is TGCGCCAGCAGCTTTATACCGGGACAGAGTAATTCACCCCTCCACTTT.

The chain uses TRBV11-2 and TRBJ2-3; D perhaps matches TRBD1 (5 bases). Germline V gene lookup returns CDR1 SGHAT and CDR2 FQNNGV. CDR3 length equals 14 residues. V lost 0 bases and J lost 7, with 11 bases in between. CDR3 residues: CASSLDRWGNTQYF. Written as DNA, the CDR3 is TGTGCCAGCAGCTTAGATCGATGGGGCAATACGCAGTATTTT.

V usage is TRBV7-8 and J usage is TRBJ2-1, with a tentative D call TRBD1 (5 bases). The CDR3 sequence is 16 residues long. V lost 1 base and J 7 bases, leaving 17 bases between the germline ends. Germline V lookup: CDR1 SGHVS, CDR2 FQNEAQ. The CDR3 is CASSLDGAARRNEQFF. Here the CDR3 DNA reads TGTGCCAGCAGCTTAGATGGGGCGGCACGACGGAATGAGCAGTTCTTC.

The chain has TRBV19 and TRBJ1-5; TRBD1 agrees at 10 bases. After removal of 4 bases from V and 0 bases from J, the junction contained 0 bases not matched to a gene. The CDR3 length is 15 residues. Germline V gene data show CDR1 as LNHDA and CDR2 as SQIVND (reference sequence). The chain's CDR3 is CASSRQGASNQPQHF. CDR3 sequence (DNA): TGTGCCAGTAGTAGACAGGGGGCTAGCAATCAGCCCCAGCATTTT.

The rearrangement uses TRBV6-5 and TRBJ1-3; a possible D gene is TRBD1 (5 bases). Per the germline V gene, CDR1 is MNHEY and CDR2 is SVGAGI. CDR3 length: 14 amino acids. Trimming removed 7 bases from V and 3 bases from J, with 13 bases in between. The DNA for the CDR3 is TGTGCCAGCATTCCCGGGGGGGGTGGAAACACCATATATTTT. This sequence encodes CASIPGGGGNTIYF.